Listed below are T cell receptor beta chains from one sample, sequenced in a study of blood T cell repertoires in COVID-19. This table comes from immunoSEQ multiplex PCR, and its TCRdb copy is limited to in-frame clones, with some not included. The sample carries around 300,000 clones, around 89% recorded once. Specimen: peripheral blood. Receptors were obtained from a woman between 45 and 65 years old with active or convalescent COVID-19. Each CDR3 is given with its conserved first and last residue. The D gene is left open where the match is weak. Rows may omit the clone size; those that give it use once, few, many or a size class.

>TRBD2|12|few|TRBJ2-7|TRBV3-1/TRBV3-2
TGTGCCAGCAGTTACGGGGGGTATGAGCAGTACTTC
CASSYGGYEQYF
>NA|15|NA|TRBJ1-3|TRBV7-9
TGTGCCAGCAGCTTAGGAGGCAGGGCTGGAAACACCATATATTTT
CASSLGGRAGNTIYF
>NA|13|NA|TRBJ1-2|TRBV6-4
TGTGCCAGCGGGACACAGGTTAACTATGGCTACACCTTC
CASGTQVNYGYTF
>NA|13|NA|TRBJ2-7|TRBV28
TGTGCCACCAACAATCCCCTTAACTACGAGCAGTACTTC
CATNNPLNYEQYF
>NA|13|NA|TRBJ1-2|TRBV12-3/TRBV12-4
TGTGCCAGCAGCAACAATTTGGCCTATGGCTACACCTTC
CASSNNLAYGYTF
>NA|14|NA|TRBJ1-1|TRBV2
TGTGCCAGCACCCAAGGGCGGGGGAAGAGTGAAGCTTTCTTT
CASTQGRGKSEAFF
>TRBD2|16|NA|TRBJ2-7|TRBV15
TGTGCCACCAGCAGAGATCAAAGCGGGAGGATCGGTGAGCAGTACTTC
CATSRDQSGRIGEQYF
>TRBD2|15|once|TRBJ2-1|TRBV11-2
TGTGCCAGCAGCTCCGGACTAGATTTTATGAATGAGCAGTTCTTC
CASSSGLDFMNEQFF
>NA|11|NA|TRBJ2-5|TRBV7-9
TGTGCCAGCAGCGTAATGGAGACCCAGTACTTC
CASSVMETQYF
>TRBD1|15|NA|TRBJ2-1|TRBV6-5
TGTGCCAGCAGTTACCAAGGACAGGGCTACAATGAGCAGTTCTTC
CASSYQGQGYNEQFF
>NA|15|NA|TRBJ1-5|TRBV2
TGTGCCAGCAGTGCCAGGGCCGTTAGCAATCAGCCCCAGCATTTT
CASSARAVSNQPQHF
>NA|14|few|TRBJ2-3|TRBV29-1
TGCAGCGTTGATGGGCAGTCCGGCACAGATACGCAGTATTTT
CSVDGQSGTDTQYF
>TRBD1|16|once|TRBJ1-2|TRBV28
TGTGCCAGCAGTTCTGCTACTCAGGGGGGACTCTATGGCTACACCTTC
CASSSATQGGLYGYTF
>TRBD1|16|NA|TRBJ1-1|TRBV11-2
TGTGCCAGCAGCTCCGAACCGGGACAGGGAAGGACTGAAGCTTTCTTT
CASSSEPGQGRTEAFF
>NA|15|NA|TRBJ1-1|TRBV28
TGTGCCAGCAGAGAGGGGGGGCGAGTGGGGACTGAAGCTTTCTTT
CASREGGRVGTEAFF
>TRBD2|17|NA|TRBJ2-7|TRBV13
TGTGCCAGCAGCCCGTCGGCTAGCGGGGCAAGCTCCTACGAGCAGTACTTC
CASSPSASGASSYEQYF
>NA|13|NA|TRBJ1-1|TRBV30
TGTGCCTGGAGGGATGAGGGGGTCGGTGAAGCTTTCTTT
CAWRDEGVGEAFF
>NA|12|once|TRBJ1-1|TRBV5-1
TGCGCCAGCAAGGGACAGAACACTGAAGCTTTCTTT
CASKGQNTEAFF
>TRBD2|15|NA|TRBJ2-1|TRBV4-3
TGCGCCAGCAGCCAACGGACTAGCGGGGGCAATGAGCAGTTCTTC
CASSQRTSGGNEQFF
>TRBD2|16|NA|TRBJ2-5|TRBV28
TGTGCCAGCAGCCGACCGACTAGCGGGAGTGTCGAGACCCAGTACTTC
CASSRPTSGSVETQYF
>TRBD1|14|NA|TRBJ1-4|TRBV6-5
TGTGCCAGCAGTCCGGGACAGGGGCGTGAAAAACTGTTTTTT
CASSPGQGREKLFF
>NA|14|NA|TRBJ1-2|TRBV7-2
TGTGCCAGCAGCTTTAACCAGGGGAGCTATGGCTACACCTTC
CASSFNQGSYGYTF
>TRBD1|13|NA|TRBJ2-7|TRBV18
TGTGCCAGCTCCCAGGACAGGGGATCCCAGCAGTACTTC
CASSQDRGSQQYF
>NA|14|NA|TRBJ2-7|TRBV5-4
TGTGCCAGCAGCTTGGGGGGGGGCTACTACGAGCAGTACTTC
CASSLGGGYYEQYF
>TRBD2|16|once|TRBJ2-2|TRBV7-3
TGTGCCAGCAGCAAACTAGCGGGGACGAACACCGGGGAGCTGTTTTTT
CASSKLAGTNTGELFF
>NA|17|NA|TRBJ1-1|TRBV27
TGTGCCAGCAGTTTATCAGCGGGTGCGGGCATGAACACTGAAGCTTTCTTT
CASSLSAGAGMNTEAFF
>NA|15|NA|TRBJ1-3|TRBV6-5
TGTGCCAGCAGCAAAACTTGGACTGCAGGAAACACCATATATTTT
CASSKTWTAGNTIYF
>NA|15|NA|TRBJ1-1|TRBV14
TGTGCCAGCAGCCCCCGACCCGGGGGACGGACTGAAGCTTTCTTT
CASSPRPGGRTEAFF
>NA|16|NA|TRBJ1-6|TRBV11-2
TGTGCCAGCAGCTTACTGGTGGGAGGAGGAAATTCACCCCTCCACTTT
CASSLLVGGGNSPLHF
>TRBD2|15|NA|TRBJ2-7|TRBV7-2
TGTGCCAGCAGCGGATGGACTAGCGCTAGCTACGAGCAGTACTTC
CASSGWTSASYEQYF
>TRBD2|15|NA|TRBJ2-3|TRBV7-2
TGTGCCAGCAGCTTAGCTGCGGGGGGCACAGATACGCAGTATTTT
CASSLAAGGTDTQYF